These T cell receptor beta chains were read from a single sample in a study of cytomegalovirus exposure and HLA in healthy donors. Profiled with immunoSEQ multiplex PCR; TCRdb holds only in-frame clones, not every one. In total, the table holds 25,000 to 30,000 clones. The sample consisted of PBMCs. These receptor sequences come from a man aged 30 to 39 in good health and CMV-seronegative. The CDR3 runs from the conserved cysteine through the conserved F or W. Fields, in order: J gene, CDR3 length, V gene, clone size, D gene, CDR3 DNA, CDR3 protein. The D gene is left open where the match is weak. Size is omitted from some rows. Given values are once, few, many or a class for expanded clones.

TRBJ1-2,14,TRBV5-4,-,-,TGTGCCAGCAGCTTGCGGGATTACAACTATGGCTACACCTTC,CASSLRDYNYGYTF
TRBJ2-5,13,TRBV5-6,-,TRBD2,TGTGCCAGCAGCTTGGGACTAGCAGAGACCCAGTACTTC,CASSLGLAETQYF
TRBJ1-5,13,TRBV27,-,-,TGTGCCAGCTCCTACAGGGTCCATCAGCCCCAGCATTTT,CASSYRVHQPQHF
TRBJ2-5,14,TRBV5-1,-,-,TGCGCCAGCAGCGGCGGGACTTCTAGGGAGACCCAGTACTTC,CASSGGTSRETQYF
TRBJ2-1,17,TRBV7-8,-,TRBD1,TGTGCCAGCAGCTTAATGAATCCCCGGACAGGGGGCCATGAGCAGTTCTTC,CASSLMNPRTGGHEQFF
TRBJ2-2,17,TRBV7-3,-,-,TGTGCCAGCAGCTTAAGGGCAGGGGCCGCGAACACCGGGGAGCTGTTTTTT,CASSLRAGAANTGELFF
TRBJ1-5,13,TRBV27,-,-,TGTGCCAGCAGCGCGGGATCACTTGGGCCCCAGCATTTT,CASSAGSLGPQHF
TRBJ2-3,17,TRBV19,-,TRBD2,TGTGCCACTCGACCGACTAGCGGGAGGGCTGGTGCAGATACGCAGTATTTT,CATRPTSGRAGADTQYF
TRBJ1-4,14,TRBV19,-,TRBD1,TGTGCCAGTACCTCGACAGGGCAAGATGAAAAACTGTTTTTT,CASTSTGQDEKLFF
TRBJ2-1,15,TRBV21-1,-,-,TGTGCCAGCAGCAAAAAGGGTGGGAGGTACAATGAGCAGTTCTTC,CASSKKGGRYNEQFF
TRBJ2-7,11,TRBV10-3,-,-,TGTGCCATCGCTACTTCCTACGAGCAGTACTTC,CAIATSYEQYF
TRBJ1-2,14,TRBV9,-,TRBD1,TGTGCCAGCAGCGTAGGGGACAGGGCCTATGGCTACACCTTC,CASSVGDRAYGYTF
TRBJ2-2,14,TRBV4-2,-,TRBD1,TGTGCCAGCAGCCGGGACAGGGACACCGGGGAGCTGTTTTTT,CASSRDRDTGELFF
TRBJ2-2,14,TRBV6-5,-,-,TGTGCCAGCATTGGCAGGGGTGGCACCGGGGAGCTGTTTTTT,CASIGRGGTGELFF
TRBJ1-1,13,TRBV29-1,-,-,TGCAGCGTTGACGCAGGAATGAACACTGAAGCTTTCTTT,CSVDAGMNTEAFF
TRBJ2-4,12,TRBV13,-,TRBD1,TGTGCCAGCAGCTTGGGACAGAACATTCAGTACTTC,CASSLGQNIQYF
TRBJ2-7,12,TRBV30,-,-,TGTGCCTGGACAACTGTTTCCTACGAGCAGTACTTC,CAWTTVSYEQYF
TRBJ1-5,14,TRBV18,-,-,TGTGCCAGCTCACCATCGGACTACAATCAGCCCCAGCATTTT,CASSPSDYNQPQHF
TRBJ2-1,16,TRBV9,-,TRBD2,TGTGCCAGCAGCGTAGAGGGCCAGCGGGGGCTCAATGAGCAGTTCTTC,CASSVEGQRGLNEQFF
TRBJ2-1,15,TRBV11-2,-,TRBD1,TGTGCCAGCAGCCGACGGGACAGTGTAATGGGGGAGCAGTTCTTC,CASSRRDSVMGEQFF
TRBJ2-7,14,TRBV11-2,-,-,TGTGCCAGCAGCCCAGTAGCGATTCCCCACGAGCAGTACTTC,CASSPVAIPHEQYF
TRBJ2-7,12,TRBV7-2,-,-,TGTGCCAGCAGCCAGAACTCCTACGAGCAGTACTTC,CASSQNSYEQYF
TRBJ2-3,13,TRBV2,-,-,TGTGCCAGCAGGGGCCCCCTCACAGATACGCAGTATTTT,CASRGPLTDTQYF
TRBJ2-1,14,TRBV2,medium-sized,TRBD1,TGTGCCAGCAGGGGGAACCTTCCGGGACAGGGGGAGTTCTTC,CASRGNLPGQGEFF
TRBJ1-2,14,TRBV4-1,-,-,TGCGCCAGCAGCCAAGATTGGGGCAACTATGGCTACACCTTC,CASSQDWGNYGYTF
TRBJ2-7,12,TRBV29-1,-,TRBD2,TGCGCCGGGGGAGCGGGGGCCTACGAGCAGTACTTC,CAGGAGAYEQYF
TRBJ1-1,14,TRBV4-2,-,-,TGTGCCAGCAGCCCGAGACAGGAGAACACTGAAGCTTTCTTT,CASSPRQENTEAFF
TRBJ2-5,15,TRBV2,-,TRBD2,TGTGCCAGCAGGAGACTAGCGGGGTCAAAAGAGACCCAGTACTTC,CASRRLAGSKETQYF
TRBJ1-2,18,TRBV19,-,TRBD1,TGTGCCAGTACTTTAGACGGGGCCCCGGGACAGGGCCTCTATGGCTACACCTTC,CASTLDGAPGQGLYGYTF
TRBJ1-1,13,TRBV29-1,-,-,TGCAGCTTTCAGATCGGGGTGAACACTGAAGCTTTCTTT,CSFQIGVNTEAFF
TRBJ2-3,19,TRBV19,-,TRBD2,TGTGCCAGTAGTAAATCGATACGACTAGCGCTTACCCTCACAGATACGCAGTATTTT,CASSKSIRLALTLTDTQYF
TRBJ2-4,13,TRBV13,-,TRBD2,TGTGCCAGCAGCCTAGCGGGGGAAAACATTCAGTACTTC,CASSLAGENIQYF
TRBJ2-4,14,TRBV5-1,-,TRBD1,TGCGCCAGCAGCTCGAGGACAGGGGGAAACATTCAGTACTTC,CASSSRTGGNIQYF
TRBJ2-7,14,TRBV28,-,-,TGTGCCAGCAGTTCGCCGGGTTTCTCCTACGAGCAGTACTTC,CASSSPGFSYEQYF
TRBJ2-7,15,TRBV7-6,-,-,TGTGCCAGCAGCTTATTAGCGCAGGTTCACTACGAGCAGTACTTC,CASSLLAQVHYEQYF
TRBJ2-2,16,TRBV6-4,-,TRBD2,TGTGCCAGCAGTGACTCCGGGGGGGGGAACACCGGGGAGCTGTTTTTT,CASSDSGGGNTGELFF
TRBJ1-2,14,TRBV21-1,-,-,TGTGCCAGCAGCAAAGCCACGGACTTCTATGGCTACACCTTC,CASSKATDFYGYTF
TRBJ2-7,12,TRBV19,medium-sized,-,TGTGCCACCGGCCCCGGCGGGGACGAGCAGTACTTC,CATGPGGDEQYF
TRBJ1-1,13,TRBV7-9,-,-,TGTGCCAGCAGCCGACAGATGAACACTGAAGCTTTCTTT,CASSRQMNTEAFF
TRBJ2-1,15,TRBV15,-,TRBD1,TGTGCCACCAGCAGAGGCCGGGACAGGTACAATGAGCAGTTCTTC,CATSRGRDRYNEQFF
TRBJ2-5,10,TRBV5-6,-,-,TGTGCCAGCAAGGGGTTAGAGCAGTACTTC,CASKGLEQYF
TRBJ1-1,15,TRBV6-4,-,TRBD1,TGTGCCAGCAGATCGACAGGGGGCGGAAGAACTGAAGCTTTCTTT,CASRSTGGGRTEAFF
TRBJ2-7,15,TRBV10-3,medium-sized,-,TGTGCCATCAGTGAGTCGGGGCTTGTCTCCTACGAGCAGTACTTC,CAISESGLVSYEQYF
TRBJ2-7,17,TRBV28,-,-,TGTGCCAGCAGTAGCCCAGGTGGGGGCCATAGACCCTACGAGCAGTACTTC,CASSSPGGGHRPYEQYF
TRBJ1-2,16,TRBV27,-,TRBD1,TGTGCCAGCAGTTCACCCGGGACAGGGGATAAGTATGGCTACACCTTC,CASSSPGTGDKYGYTF
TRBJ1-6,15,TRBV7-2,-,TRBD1,TGTGCCAGCAGCTATGGACAGGGCCCGAATTCACCCCTCCACTTT,CASSYGQGPNSPLHF
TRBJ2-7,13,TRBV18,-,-,TGTGCCAGCTCACACGGACAGAATTACGAGCAGTACTTC,CASSHGQNYEQYF
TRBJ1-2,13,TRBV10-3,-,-,TGTGCCATCAGTGGATCACGGGATTATGGCTACACCTTC,CAISGSRDYGYTF
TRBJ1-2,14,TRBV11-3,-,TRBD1,TGTGCCAGCAGCTTCGGGACAGGGGTGCCTGGCTACACCTTC,CASSFGTGVPGYTF